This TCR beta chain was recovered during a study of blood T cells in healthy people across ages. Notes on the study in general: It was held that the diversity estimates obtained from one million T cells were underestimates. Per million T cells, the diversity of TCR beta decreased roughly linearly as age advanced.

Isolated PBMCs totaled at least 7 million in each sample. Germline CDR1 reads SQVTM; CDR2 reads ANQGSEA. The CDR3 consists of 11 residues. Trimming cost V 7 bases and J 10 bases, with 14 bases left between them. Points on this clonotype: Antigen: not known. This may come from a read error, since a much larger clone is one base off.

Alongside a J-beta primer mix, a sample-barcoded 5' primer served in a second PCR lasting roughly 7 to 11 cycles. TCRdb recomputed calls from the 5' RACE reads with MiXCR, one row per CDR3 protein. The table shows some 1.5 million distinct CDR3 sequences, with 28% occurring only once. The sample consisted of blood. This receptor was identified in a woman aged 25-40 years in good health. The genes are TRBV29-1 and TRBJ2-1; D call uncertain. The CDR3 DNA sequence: TGCAGCGCCCAAACCACGTACGAGCAGTTCTTC. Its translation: CSAQTTYEQFF.